These 27 T cell receptor beta chains were sequenced from one sample in a study of OX40 agonist ivuxolimab in advanced cancers. Sequencing was performed with immunoSEQ multiplex PCR; in TCRdb, only in-frame clones are kept and a portion is missing. Here the sample spans under 70,000 clones, about 89% being singletons. Sequencing used CD4+ or CD8+ T cells sorted from blood, obtained in a trial of the OX40 agonist ivuxolimab. The receptors here all came from an adult with an advanced solid tumor such as melanoma, head and neck, liver or kidney cancer.

The chain carries TRBV19 and TRBJ2-1; 7 bases are shared with TRBD2. Germline V lookup: CDR1 LNHDA, CDR2 SQIVND (reference sequence). The length of the CDR3 is 17 residues. With 3 bases clipped from V and 3 bases from J, the junction kept 11 bases outside the gene matches. The CDR3 DNA follows: TGTGCCAGTAGTATTTGGGACCAAGCGGGGTACTACAATGAGCAGTTCTTC. The encoded protein is CASSIWDQAGYYNEQFF. Filled out from reference TRBV19 and TRBJ2-1, the complete variable domain reads DGGITQSPKYLFRKEGQNVTLSCEQNLNHDAMYWYRQDPGQGLRLIYYSQIVNDFQKGDIAEGYSVSREKKESFPLTVTSAQKNPTAFYLCASSIWDQAGYYNEQFFGPGTRLTVL.

This clone was seen just once. The rearrangement links TRBV19 to TRBJ2-7; D ambiguous. V lost 7 bases, J lost 6 bases, and 13 bases lay in between. From germline, CDR1 is LNHDA and CDR2 SQIVND (reference sequence). This CDR3 is built from 12 residues. CDR3 sequence (DNA): TGTGCCAGTAACGGTGTAGGGTCCGAGCAGTACTTC. Translating gives CASNGVGSEQYF.

This clone has a single count. The chain uses TRBV7-2 and TRBJ1-2; no reliable D call. The CDR3 extends over 17 amino acids. The germline CDR1 and CDR2 sequences are SGHTA and FQGNSA. V lost 2 bases and J 2 bases, leaving 18 bases between the germline ends. CDR3 residues: CASSLRSSPVLNYGYTF. DNA for the CDR3: TGTGCCAGCAGCTTAAGGTCCAGCCCAGTCCTAAACTATGGCTACACCTTC.

The chain is built from TRBV10-2 and TRBJ2-7, with D possibly being TRBD1 (6 bases). CDR1 is WSHSY, CDR2 SAAADI, per germline. This CDR3 comprises 14 residues. Trimming stripped 3 bases from V and 4 bases from J, with 13 bases between. CDR3 region: CASSEHWGQYEQYF. The CDR3 bases are TGCGCCAGCAGTGAACATTGGGGGCAGTACGAGCAGTACTTC.

The genes are TRBV29-1 and TRBJ2-6; D is perhaps TRBD2 (5 bases). V dropped 3 bases and J dropped 4 bases, with 10 bases sitting between them. Germline V gene data show CDR1 as SQVTM and CDR2 as ANQGSEA. The CDR3 runs 14 residues. The CDR3 DNA is TGCAGCGTTGACGGGGAGTCCGGGGCCAACGTCCTGACTTTC. Its translation: CSVDGESGANVLTF.

This chain uses TRBV6-1 with TRBJ1-3; D is uncertain. Per germline, CDR1 MNHNS and CDR2 SASEGT. The V gene lost 5 bases and the J gene lost 7 bases, with 15 bases spanning the gap. The CDR3 runs to 14 residues. CDR3 residues: CASSPSNAGNTIYF. The DNA for the CDR3 is TGTGCCAGCAGTCCCTCTAACGCCGGGAACACCATATATTTT.

The CDR3 spells CASSLRPGQVGGNTGELFF. The CDR3 coding sequence is TGTGCCAGCAGCTTAAGACCGGGACAAGTCGGGGGGAACACCGGGGAGCTGTTTTTT. This chain links TRBV11-2 with TRBJ2-2, with D perhaps matching TRBD1 or TRBD2 (6 bases each). Germline values: CDR1 SGHAT, CDR2 FQNNGV. This CDR3 is 19 amino acids long. V dropped 2 bases and J dropped 1 base, with 20 bases sitting between them.

The rearrangement uses TRBV18 and TRBJ2-5; 10 bases match TRBD1. In germline, CDR1 is KGHSH, CDR2 LQKENI. The V segment lost 8 bases and the J segment 5 bases; nucleotides outside the gene matches: 5. This CDR3 is 13 amino acids long. The CDR3 sequence: CASADRGLETQYF. In DNA, the CDR3 is TGTGCCAGCGCGGACAGGGGGTTGGAGACCCAGTACTTC. The entire variable domain, with the rest obtained from reference TRBV18 and TRBJ2-5, is as follows: NAGVMQNPRHLVRRRGQEARLRCSPMKGHSHVYWYRQLPEEGLKFMVYLQKENIIDESGMPKERFSAEFPKEGPSILRIQQVVRGDSAAYFCASADRGLETQYFGPGTRLLVL.

This rearrangement joins TRBV28 to TRBJ1-2, with D perhaps matching TRBD1 (5 bases). Germline V gene sequence: CDR1 MDHEN, CDR2 SYDVKM. V gave up 5 bases and J gave up 8 bases, with 12 bases separating them. The CDR3 has 12 amino acids. The CDR3 nucleotides read TGTGCCAGCAGTCTCCGGGGGATGGGCTACACCTTC. Translated: CASSLRGMGYTF.

V and J are TRBV11-2 and TRBJ2-5, with D perhaps matching TRBD2 (7 bases). Germline lookup yields CDR1 SGHAT and CDR2 FQNNGV. The CDR3 is 18 residues long. V gave up 0 bases and J gave up 0 bases, with 17 bases separating them. CDR3 DNA sequence: TGTGCCAGCAGCTTAGATTGGGGGGGGACAAACTACCAAGAGACCCAGTACTTC. It is translated as CASSLDWGGTNYQETQYF. Complete variable domain (other parts from reference TRBV11-2 and TRBJ2-5): EAGVAQSPRYKIIEKRQSVAFWCNPISGHATLYWYQQILGQGPKLLIQFQNNGVVDDSQLPKDRFSAERLKGVDSTLKIQPAKLEDSAVYLCASSLDWGGTNYQETQYFGPGTRLLVL.

This chain joins TRBV7-9 and TRBJ2-2, with TRBD1 identical over 7 bases. This CDR3 contains 13 residues. The V gene end was trimmed by 5 bases and the J gene end by 6 bases; junction bases not matched to a gene: 3. Looked up from germline, CDR1 is SEHNR and CDR2 is FQNEAQ (reference sequence). The CDR3 spells CASSETGPGELFF. CDR3 nucleotides: TGTGCCAGCAGCGAGACAGGGCCCGGGGAGCTGTTTTTT.

The rearrangement links TRBV7-2 to TRBJ1-3; no clear D gene. Trimming removed 6 bases at V and 0 bases at J, with 6 bases between. This CDR3 has 13 amino acids. Germline V gene data show CDR1 as SGHTA and CDR2 as FQGNSA. This chain's CDR3 is CASRESSGNTIYF. In DNA form, the CDR3 reads TGTGCCAGCAGAGAAAGCTCTGGAAACACCATATATTTT.

The V and J genes are TRBV19 and TRBJ2-7; maybe TRBD2 (5 bases). This CDR3 region has 14 residues. The germline gives CDR1 LNHDA, CDR2 SQIVND (reference sequence). Trimming removed 4 bases from V and 0 bases from J, with 10 bases in between. DNA of the CDR3: TGTGCCAGTAGTACAAACCGGGACTCCTACGAGCAGTACTTC. Translated: CASSTNRDSYEQYF.

The chain couples TRBV5-1 to TRBJ1-4; D may be TRBD1 (6 bases). Trimming left V 4 bases short and J 4 bases short, with 17 bases between. Germline loops: CDR1 SGHRS, CDR2 YFSETQ. CDR3 length equals 16 residues. In DNA, the CDR3 is TGCGCCAGCAGCCCGGGAGGGGGGGAGCGTAATGAAAAACTGTTTTTT. Its translation is CASSPGGGERNEKLFF.

The chain is built from TRBV29-1 and TRBJ2-1; a possible D gene is TRBD2 (7 bases). Germline assignment: CDR1 SQVTM and CDR2 ANQGSEA. The CDR3 covers 14 residues. V was pared by 8 bases and J by 5 bases, with 19 bases between. The CDR3 spells CSSGGRESNNEQFF. CDR3 coding DNA: TGCAGCTCCGGGGGGCGGGAGTCCAACAATGAGCAGTTCTTC.

The chain couples TRBV4-1 to TRBJ1-1, with a possible D match to TRBD1 (6 bases). The V end was cut by 1 base, the J end by 8 bases, with 20 bases between. There are 16 residues in the CDR3. Germline CDR1 MGHRA, CDR2 YSYEKL. CDR3 nucleotides: TGCGCCAGCAGCCAAGCCCCGGACGGGGACATCAAAGAAGCTTTCTTT. It encodes CASSQAPDGDIKEAFF.

This chain links TRBV30 with TRBJ1-3; D might be TRBD1 (6 bases). Trimming shortened V by 1 base and J by 5 bases, and 12 bases separated the two germline ends. This CDR3 contains 14 residues. Per the germline V gene, CDR1 is GTSNPN and CDR2 is SVGIG (reference sequence). CDR3 loop: CAWSGGRGRNTIYF. The CDR3 nucleotides read TGTGCCTGGAGTGGGGGCAGGGGAAGAAACACCATATATTTT.

The chain combines TRBV11-2 with TRBJ2-7; D is possibly TRBD1 (6 bases). Germline CDR1 SGHAT, CDR2 FQNNGV. Trimming cost V 4 bases and J 5 bases, with 15 bases left between them. CDR3 length equals 14 residues. CDR3 sequence reads: CASSSLQGRDEQYF. The CDR3 DNA follows: TGTGCCAGCAGCTCGCTACAGGGCCGAGACGAGCAGTACTTC. Based on the CDR3 plus reference TRBV11-2 and TRBJ2-7, the full variable domain is EAGVAQSPRYKIIEKRQSVAFWCNPISGHATLYWYQQILGQGPKLLIQFQNNGVVDDSQLPKDRFSAERLKGVDSTLKIQPAKLEDSAVYLCASSSLQGRDEQYFGPGTRLTVT.

This clone occurred a few times. The chain couples TRBV7-3 to TRBJ2-3; 9 nucleotides align to TRBD2. CDR1 is SGHTA, CDR2 FQGTGA, per germline. J was trimmed by 8 bases and V by 1 base; bases with no gene match: 16. There are 18 residues in the CDR3. The CDR3 sequence: CASSLSPSAGGARGTQYF. Here the CDR3 DNA reads TGTGCCAGCAGCTTAAGTCCCTCAGCGGGAGGTGCCCGGGGTACGCAGTATTTT.

This chain uses TRBV7-8 with TRBJ2-5; 7 bases are a match to TRBD2. J lost 5 bases, V lost 5 bases, and 8 bases had no gene match. The CDR3 extends over 14 amino acids. Germline CDR1 reads SGHVS; CDR2 reads FQNEAQ. This CDR3 is CASSPLGGPETQYF. In nucleotides, the CDR3 is TGTGCCAGCAGCCCCTTGGGAGGGCCCGAGACCCAGTACTTC.

This chain links TRBV9 with TRBJ2-3; D gene ambiguous. This CDR3 is built from 15 residues. V shed 0 bases and J shed 3 bases, with 11 bases lying between them. CDR1 and CDR2 from the germline V gene are SGDLS and YYNGEE. DNA of the CDR3: TGTGCCAGCAGCGTAGGTCCGACACTGACAGATACGCAGTATTTT. It encodes CASSVGPTLTDTQYF.

This clone appeared a few times. CDR3 DNA sequence: TGTGCCAGCAGCGTGGGAACGGGACAGAGCTCCTACGAGCAGTACTTC. Residues: CASSVGTGQSSYEQYF. V usage is TRBV9 and J usage is TRBJ2-7, with 7 bases that match TRBD1. Looked up from germline, CDR1 is SGDLS and CDR2 is YYNGEE. The CDR3 has 16 amino acids. V gave up 2 bases and J gave up 0 bases; unmatched junction bases: 8.

Remarks on this clone: A junction boundary mismatches the germline segment, possibly from a read error. The same CDR3 is also encoded by other DNA sequences in this sample. The gene calls are TRBV7-9 and TRBJ2-7; possibly TRBD2 for D (5 bases). The germline gives CDR1 SEHNR, CDR2 FQNEAQ (reference sequence). The CDR3 runs to 13 residues. CDR3 sequence reads: CASSLARSYEQYF. The CDR3 bases are TGTGCCAGTAGCTTAGCGCGGAGCTACGAGCAGTACTTC.

The gene calls are TRBV19 and TRBJ2-1; D tentatively fits TRBD1 or TRBD2 (6 bases each). The CDR3 sequence is 16 residues long. Trimming stripped 7 bases from V and 7 bases from J, with 23 bases between. Germline loops: CDR1 LNHDA, CDR2 SQIVND (reference sequence). The DNA for the CDR3 is TGTGCCAGTAACTCAGCGTGGCGGGGCAGGGGAAATGAGCAGTTCTTC. It translates to CASNSAWRGRGNEQFF.

In its sample, this clone was seen once. This rearrangement joins TRBV6-5 to TRBJ1-4; D possibly corresponds to TRBD1 (6 bases). CDR1 MNHEY and CDR2 SVGAGI come from the germline V gene. The V gene lost 3 bases and the J gene lost 2 bases, with 7 bases spanning the gap. This CDR3 region has 14 residues. CDR3 in amino acids: CASSYRGTNEKLFF. In DNA form, the CDR3 reads TGTGCCAGCAGTTATAGGGGGACTAATGAAAAACTGTTTTTT.

The CDR3 bases are TGTGCCAGCAGCACCAGCGGGAGGGGGGATAGGCAGTTCTTC. It specifies CASSTSGRGDRQFF. J is TRBJ2-1 and V is TRBV6-5; TRBD2 aligns across 10 bases. This CDR3 is built from 14 residues. The V gene end was trimmed by 6 bases and the J gene end by 12 bases; junction bases not matched to a gene: 11. Germline assignment: CDR1 MNHEY and CDR2 SVGAGI.

The sample holds one count of this clone. The rearrangement links TRBV28 to TRBJ2-3, with D possibly matching TRBD2 (7 bases). V gave up 3 bases and J gave up 3 bases, with 13 bases separating them. Germline V gene sequence: CDR1 MDHEN, CDR2 SYDVKM. The CDR3 sequence is 15 residues long. The CDR3 DNA is TGTGCCAGCAGTTTTCGGGCGGGGGCAACAGATACGCAGTATTTT. Translated, it gives CASSFRAGATDTQYF.